The present entry profiles one TCR beta chain with its context. Trimming removed 0 bases from V and 0 bases from J, with 9 bases in between. CDR3 length: 15 residues. CDR1 SGHKS and CDR2 YYEKEE come from the germline V gene (reference sequence). This sample was included in a study of early stage breast cancer tumors. Study as a whole: Around 9.6-fold was the mean read coverage per sample.

The assay was immunoSEQ multiplex PCR, and TCRdb's table has in-frame clones only and misses some. This sample yields 9,500 to 11,000 clones, of which more than 70% are seen a single time; around 14% belongs to the top ten. The receptor was derived from a person between 65 and 79 years old with breast cancer. The sequencing sample was made of breast tumor tissue. The J gene is TRBJ1-2, the V gene TRBV5-5; D might be TRBD1 (5 bases). CDR3 sequence: CASSLESTANYGYTF. In nucleotides, the CDR3 is TGTGCCAGCAGCTTGGAATCGACAGCTAACTATGGCTACACCTTC. Full variable domain (rest looked up from reference TRBV5-5 and TRBJ1-2): DAGVTQSPTHLIKTRGQQVTLRCSPISGHKSVSWYQQVLGQGPQFIFQYYEKEERGRGNFPDRFSARQFPNYSSELNVNALLLGDSALYLCASSLESTANYGYTFGSGTRLTVV.